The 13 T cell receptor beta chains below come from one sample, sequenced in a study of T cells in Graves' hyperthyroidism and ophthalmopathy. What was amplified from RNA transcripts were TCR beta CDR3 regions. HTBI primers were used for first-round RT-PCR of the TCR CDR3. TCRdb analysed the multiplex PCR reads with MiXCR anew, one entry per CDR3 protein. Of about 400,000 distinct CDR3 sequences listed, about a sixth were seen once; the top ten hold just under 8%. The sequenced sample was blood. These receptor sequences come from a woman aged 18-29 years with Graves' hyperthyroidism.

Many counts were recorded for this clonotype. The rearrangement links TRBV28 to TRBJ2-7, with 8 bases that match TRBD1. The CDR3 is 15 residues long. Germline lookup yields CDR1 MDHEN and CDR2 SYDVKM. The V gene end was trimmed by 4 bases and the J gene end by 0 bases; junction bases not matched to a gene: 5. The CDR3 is CASSSGQDLSYEQYF. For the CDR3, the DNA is TGTGCCAGCAGTTCGGGACAGGATCTCTCCTACGAGCAGTACTTC.

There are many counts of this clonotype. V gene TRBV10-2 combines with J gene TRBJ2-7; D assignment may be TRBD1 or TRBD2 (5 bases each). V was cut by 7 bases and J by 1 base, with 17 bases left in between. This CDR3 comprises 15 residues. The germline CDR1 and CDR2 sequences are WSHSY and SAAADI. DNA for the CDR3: TGCGCCAGCACAGCATCCGGGACGAAATCCTACGAGCAGTACTTC. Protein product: CASTASGTKSYEQYF.

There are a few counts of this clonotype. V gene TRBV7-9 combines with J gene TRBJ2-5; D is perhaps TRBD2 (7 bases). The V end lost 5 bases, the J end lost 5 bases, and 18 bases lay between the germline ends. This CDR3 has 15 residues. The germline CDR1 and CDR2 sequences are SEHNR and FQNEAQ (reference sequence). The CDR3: CASSPQGGGWETQYF. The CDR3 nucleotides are TGTGCCAGCAGCCCCCAGGGAGGGGGTTGGGAGACCCAGTACTTC.

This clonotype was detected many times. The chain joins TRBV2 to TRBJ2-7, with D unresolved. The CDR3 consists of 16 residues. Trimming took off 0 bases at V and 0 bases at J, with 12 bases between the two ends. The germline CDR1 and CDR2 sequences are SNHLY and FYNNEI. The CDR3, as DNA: TGTGCCAGCAGTGAAGCGGAGACTTATAGCTCCTACGAGCAGTACTTC. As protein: CASSEAETYSSYEQYF.

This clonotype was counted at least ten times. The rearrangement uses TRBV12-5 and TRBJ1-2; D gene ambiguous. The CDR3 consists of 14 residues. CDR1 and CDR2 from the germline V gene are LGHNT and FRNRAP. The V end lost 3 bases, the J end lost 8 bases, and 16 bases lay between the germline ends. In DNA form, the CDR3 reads TGTGCTAGTGGTTTCGCCGAGGACTTGTCAGGCTACACCTTC. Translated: CASGFAEDLSGYTF.

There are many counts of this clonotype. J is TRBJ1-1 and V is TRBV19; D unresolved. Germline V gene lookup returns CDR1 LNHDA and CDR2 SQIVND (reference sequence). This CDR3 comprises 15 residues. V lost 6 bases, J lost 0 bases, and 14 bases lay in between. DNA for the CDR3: TGTGCCAGTAGGTCGGGCGAGGGCTTGAACACTGAAGCTTTCTTT. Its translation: CASRSGEGLNTEAFF.

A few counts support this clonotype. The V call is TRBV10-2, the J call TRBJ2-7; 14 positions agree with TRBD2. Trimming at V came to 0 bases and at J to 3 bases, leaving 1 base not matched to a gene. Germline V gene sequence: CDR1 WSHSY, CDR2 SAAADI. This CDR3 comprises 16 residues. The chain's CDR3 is CASSESGTSGSYEQYF. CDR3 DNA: TGCGCCAGCAGTGAGTCGGGGACTAGCGGGAGCTACGAGCAGTACTTC.

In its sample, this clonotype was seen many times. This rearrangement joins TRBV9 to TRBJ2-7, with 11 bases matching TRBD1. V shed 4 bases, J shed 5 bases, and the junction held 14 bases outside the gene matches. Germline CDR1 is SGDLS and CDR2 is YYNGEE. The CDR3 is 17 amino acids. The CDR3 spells CASSPHGRDRGSHEQYF. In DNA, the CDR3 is TGTGCCAGCAGCCCCCATGGCCGGGACAGGGGGTCCCACGAGCAGTACTTC.

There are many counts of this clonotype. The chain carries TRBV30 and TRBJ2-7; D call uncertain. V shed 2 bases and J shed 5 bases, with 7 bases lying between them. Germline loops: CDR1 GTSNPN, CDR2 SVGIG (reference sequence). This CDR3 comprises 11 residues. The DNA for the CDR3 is TGTGCCTGGAGTCCAGGCGACGAGCAGTACTTC. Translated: CAWSPGDEQYF.

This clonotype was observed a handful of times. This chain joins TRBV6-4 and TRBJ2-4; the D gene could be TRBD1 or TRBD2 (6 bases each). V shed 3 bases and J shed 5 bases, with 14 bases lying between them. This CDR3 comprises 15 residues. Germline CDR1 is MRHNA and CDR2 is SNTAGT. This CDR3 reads CASSEDPGEENIQYF. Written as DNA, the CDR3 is TGTGCCAGCAGTGAAGATCCAGGGGAGGAAAACATTCAGTACTTC.

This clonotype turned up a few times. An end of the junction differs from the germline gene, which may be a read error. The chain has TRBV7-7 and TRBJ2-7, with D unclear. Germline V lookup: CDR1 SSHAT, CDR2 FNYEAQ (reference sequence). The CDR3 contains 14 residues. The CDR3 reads CASSLDLVTYEQYF. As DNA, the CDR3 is TGTGCTAGCAGCTTAGATCTGGTTACCTACGAGCAGTACTTC.

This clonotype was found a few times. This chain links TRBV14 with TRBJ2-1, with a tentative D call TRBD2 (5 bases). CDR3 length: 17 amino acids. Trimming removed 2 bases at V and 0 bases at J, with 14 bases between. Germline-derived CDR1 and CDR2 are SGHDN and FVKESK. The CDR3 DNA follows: TGTGCCAGCAGCCAAACCCTCAGAGAGGGCTCCTACAATGAGCAGTTCTTC. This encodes CASSQTLREGSYNEQFF.

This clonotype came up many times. The CDR3 bases are TGTGCCAGCAGTCCCCGGGGTCTAGCGGGAGGCAATGAGCAGTTCTTC. Its protein is CASSPRGLAGGNEQFF. The chain combines TRBV12-3 or TRBV12-4 with TRBJ2-1; 11 bases match TRBD2. This CDR3 is 16 amino acids long. Trimming at V came to 5 bases and at J to 6 bases, leaving 9 bases not matched to a gene.